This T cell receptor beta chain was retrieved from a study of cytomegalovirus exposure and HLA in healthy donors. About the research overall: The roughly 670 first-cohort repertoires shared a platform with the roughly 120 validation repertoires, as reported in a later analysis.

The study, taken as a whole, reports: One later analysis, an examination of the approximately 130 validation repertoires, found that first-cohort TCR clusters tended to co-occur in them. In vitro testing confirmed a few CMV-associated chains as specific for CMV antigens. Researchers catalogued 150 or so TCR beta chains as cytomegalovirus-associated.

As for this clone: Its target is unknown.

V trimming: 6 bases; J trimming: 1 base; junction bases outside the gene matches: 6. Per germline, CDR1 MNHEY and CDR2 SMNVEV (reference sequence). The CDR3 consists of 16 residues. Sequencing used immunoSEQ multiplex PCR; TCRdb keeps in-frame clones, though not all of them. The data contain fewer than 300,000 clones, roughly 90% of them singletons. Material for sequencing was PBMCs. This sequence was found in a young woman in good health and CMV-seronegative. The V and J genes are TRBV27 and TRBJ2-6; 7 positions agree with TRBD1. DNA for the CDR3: TGTGCCAGCAGAGTCTCAGGGGGTTCTGGGGCCAACGTCCTGACTTTC. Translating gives CASRVSGGSGANVLTF.